This T cell receptor beta chain appears in the sequencing data of a study of cytomegalovirus exposure and HLA in healthy donors listed by TCRdb under 2017. In terms of the full investigation: An earlier analysis of roughly 570 of the donors reported 250 to 350 Gb of sequence data and 95 million to 130 million unique TCR beta sequences obtained from approximately 180 million T cells. An early release covering about 600 HLA-typed donors comprised about 310 gigabases of sequencing data and around 80 million unique TCR sequences. The genetic ancestry cluster associated with self-reported Caucasian donors included 81% of the 398 genotyped donors. The study aimed to test whether cataloging public T cell receptors could reveal signatures of past pathogen exposure. The study used immunosequencing to profile the T cell repertoires of some 600 subjects and linked those repertoires to cytomegalovirus serostatus. Besides the first cohort of roughly 660 subjects, a separate validation cohort made up of 120 different subjects was used. To predict cytomegalovirus infection status, the study brought together high-throughput TCR immunosequencing, statistical association of individual TCRs with disease status, and machine learning. A later analysis re-analyzed previously published TCR beta repertoires from roughly 690 donors and added high-resolution HLA genotyping to study TCR occurrence patterns. The later analysis used no new phenotypic data to find candidate immune exposures, relying instead on TCR beta sequences and their occurrence across donors. An earlier analysis of several hundred of the donors used high-throughput TCR beta sequencing to judge whether each TCR beta V gene segment behaved as functional or pseudogenic. Donor age, sex, ethnicity and CMV serostatus were collected together with the repertoire data. A later genetic analysis used genome-wide SNP genotypes for about 60% of the roughly 700 donors, treating that subset as a discovery cohort. Every repertoire in the discovery cohort had been generated on one and the same sequencing platform. Class I and class II HLA loci were covered by the typing at four-digit resolution. Typing coverage differed by locus: A, B, C, DRB1 and DQB1 were typed in about 620-630 donors, DQA1 in 522, DPA1 in around 580, and DPB1 in roughly 470. Five DR-DQ haplotypes were treated as single units for association and clustering because of strong linkage in the cohort. On average, roughly 250,000 unique TCR beta nucleotide sequences were sequenced per donor among some 420 genotyped donors of the cohort, with 15% to 20% of those sequences being non-productive. Overall study outcomes, separate from this receptor: The study gave a list of more than 150 TCR beta chains associated with cytomegalovirus. In vitro tests confirmed that a few of the cytomegalovirus-associated TCR beta chains recognize cytomegalovirus antigens. Most TCR sequences were seen in very few donors, while some public TCRs were found in many individuals. This cohort had only TCR beta chains sequenced, and the lack of alpha or paired-chain data limited which features could be detected. The classifier was reported to diagnose cytomegalovirus status with high specificity and sensitivity in both the original and validation cohorts. In a later analysis, HLA-associated TCR beta chains showed more clonal expansion and lower generation probabilities than non-associated chains that were equally common. The presence/absence analyses assumed that sequencing depth was roughly uniform across donors, and that assumption may not be true. At a false discovery rate of 0.05, a later analysis linked about 17,000 TCR beta sequences to specific HLA alleles. Several of the top co-occurrence clusters appeared to be linked to parvovirus B19, influenza, CMV and Epstein-Barr virus, according to a later analysis. V-gene and J-gene trimming of TCR beta chains was associated with a missense DCLRE1C variant in a later genetic analysis, and the association was replicated in an independent cohort. In an earlier analysis of some 500 of the donors, most TCR beta V segments were observed in productive rearrangements about 87% or about 30% of the time, broadly matching IMGT annotations. Because counts were too low, some 17 rarely observed V segments, including chromosome 9 orphons, were left out of the earlier analysis of several hundred of the donors. Strong co-occurrence of HLA alleles, especially DR and DQ, made assigning TCR associations to individual alleles difficult. It was suggested by the authors that the approach could potentially be generalized to other disease states and immunological phenotypes. In a later analysis, most CMV-associated TCR beta chains were found to appear HLA-restricted, with HLA associations seemingly driven largely by CMV exposure. Linkage disequilibrium might explain the correlated functional status among segregating V segments, but an unknown experimental factor could not be ruled out. The 87-base-pair reads could not distinguish some IMGT-functional V segments, including TRBV6-2 and TRBV6-3, so those segments were excluded. Because HLA typing was unavailable for some donors at each locus, only the typed subset was used in association tests. CMV serostatus was the only immune exposure information available for the cohort. A cluster of highly shared sequence variants was judged likely to be a technical artifact of the sequencing pipeline. A further reported finding was that TCR beta sequences accurately predicted the HLA-A and HLA-B alleles for most subjects in the first cohort. In a later analysis, TCR association rates were found to vary across HLA loci, with the most associated TCRs seen for DRB1 alleles and the fewest for HLA-C alleles. Compared with the approximately 710-donor mean, donors in an Asian-associated ancestry cluster had fewer N-insertions in productive TCRs, according to a later genetic analysis.

Its CDR3 holds 15 amino acids, cysteine through phenylalanine. Just CDR3 DNA is preserved here, 45 bases in frame from base 1. Based on the germline V gene, the CDR1 and CDR2 sequences are MNHEY and SVGAGI. V sheds 0 bases and J sheds 3 bases, leaving 12 bases between their ends. The cohort comprised some 680 healthy bone marrow donors. At the time of sampling, every cohort member was nominally healthy, though immune exposures that went unrecorded were likely present. The donor was CMV seronegative and belonged to the group of over 350 seronegative cohort members. Every donor gave a peripheral blood sample, and the peripheral blood mononuclear cells from that sample were used for TCR beta sequencing. Genomic DNA was extracted from the blood cell samples with the Qiagen DNeasy Blood Extraction Kit. On this clone: What this receptor recognizes is not known.

Receptor amplification or capture employed the immunoSEQ multiplex PCR assay. The multiplex PCR relied on a mix of 60 forward primers for TCR Vbeta segments and 13 reverse primers for TCR Jbeta segments. Amplification of the CDR3 region of rearranged TCR beta genes was performed with a multiplex PCR assay on genomic DNA. On the Illumina HiSeq System, the amplified TCR beta libraries were sequenced as 87-base-pair reads. In the source study's methods: Across the 670 or so repertoires, a later analysis counted 80 million or so unique TCR beta chains, roughly 11 million of which were shared by at least two donors. To remove PCR and sequencing errors, raw reads were error-corrected and collapsed into unique sequences using a nearest-neighbor algorithm that merged closely related sequences. V, D and J gene segments were assigned by aligning CDR3 sequences to IMGT reference sequences. Each retained sequence needed at least a six-nucleotide match to both a V gene segment and a J gene segment. A rearrangement counted as productive if the CDR3 had no stop codons and remained in frame with V and J, and every other rearrangement counted as non-productive. Following IMGT convention, CDR3 was defined as the stretch from the second conserved V-encoded cysteine up to the conserved J-encoded phenylalanine. The earlier analysis of about 620 of the donors excluded sequences that lacked an unambiguous match to a single V gene segment. In an earlier analysis of 450 to 750 of the donors, a V segment was called functional when productive rearrangements were above 56.7%, and segregating when the standard deviation between donors exceeded 5%. A statistical classification framework was developed to diagnose cytomegalovirus status using the catalog of TCR beta chain sequences. A later analysis assigned V and J genes by comparing TCR nucleotide sequences with IMGT/GENE-DB human TR gene sequences. In a later analysis, CDR3 sequences and most-parsimonious VDJ recombination scenarios were assigned using the TCRdist pipeline. In a later analysis, every TCR beta chain was defined by the combination of its CDR3 amino acid sequence and its V-gene family, and reads without a unique V-gene family were dropped. To address suspected cross-contamination and a sequencing artifact, a later analysis removed some 620 highly shared, low-generation-probability nucleotide sequences. In a later analysis, a clonal expansion index was calculated for each public chain from normalized within-repertoire ranks of inferred template counts. Generation probabilities in a later analysis came from a VDJ recombination model fitted to out-of-frame rearrangements, and those results were checked against IGoR. In a later analysis, hypergeometric tests were used to score TCR-TCR, TCR-HLA and TCR-CMV co-occurrence, with a repertoire-size bias correction applied to TCR pairs. False discovery rates were estimated in a later analysis by permuting HLA or CMV assignments 20 times. In a later analysis, co-occurring TCRs were grouped using DBSCAN, and TCRdist sequence similarity was added for clustering within HLA-allele-positive subsets. Repertoires with fewer than 30,000 or more than 120,000 public chains were left out of co-occurrence clustering, as were several repertoires with anomalous nucleotide sharing. This is the immuneACCESS table as TCRdb keeps it, with only in-frame sequences that have V and J called. A part of the clones is gone; compared with another copy, unresolved V genes explain less than half, and the rest is unexplained. V, J and clone size were drawn from that table, and D and trimming were deduced from the DNA. This sample's table has entries for 100,000 to 150,000 clones. The top ten clonotypes cover less than 2% of the sample.

The TCR comes from a man between 18 and 29 years old in good health and CMV-seronegative. The source material was PBMCs. Recombination joined TRBV6-5 with TRBJ2-7; 5 matching bases give a weak D call of TRBD1. The sequenced DNA is TGTGCCAGCAGTTACTCCCAGGGCACCTACTACGAGCAGTACTTC. This sequence encodes CASSYSQGTYYEQYF.